These T cell receptor beta chains were read from a single sample in a study of post-analysis software for immune sequencing data. Via MiXCR, TCRdb re-called the PCR reads, giving one row per CDR3 protein. The table records 600,000 to 750,000 distinct CDR3 sequences, approximately 60% of them present only once. The sample consisted of blood. The origin of the receptors is a girl aged 2-10 years with multiple sclerosis. Each CDR3 is given with its conserved first and last residue. D genes are given only for firm matches. A row's size may be missing; if present it is once, few, many or a size class.

J,V,D,size,CDR3,DNA
TRBJ1-1,TRBV6-5,NA,NA,CASSYSSVTGSYTEAFF,TGTGCCAGCAGTTACTCAAGTGTCACGGGGTCGTACACTGAAGCTTTCTTT
TRBJ2-5,TRBV12-5,TRBD2,few,CASGSGGETQYF,TGTGCTAGTGGTTCGGGAGGGGAGACCCAGTACTTC
TRBJ2-7,TRBV20-1,NA,NA,CSALSSVRAQYF,TGCAGTGCTCTCAGCTCGGTTAGGGCCCAGTACTTC
TRBJ2-7,TRBV5-1,TRBD1,NA,CASTLGQGANEQYF,TGCGCCAGCACTCTGGGACAGGGGGCGAACGAGCAGTACTTC
TRBJ2-7,TRBV29-1,NA,few,CSVERYTGGTYEQYF,TGCAGCGTTGAAAGATATACAGGAGGCACCTACGAGCAGTACTTC
TRBJ1-1,TRBV13,TRBD1,NA,CASSLEGTGGLVNTEAFF,TGTGCCAGCAGCTTAGAGGGGACAGGGGGTCTGGTGAACACTGAAGCTTTCTTT
TRBJ2-1,TRBV7-2,NA,NA,CASSLRAPTSEQFF,TGTGCCAGCAGCTTAAGGGCACCCACGTCGGAGCAGTTCTTC
TRBJ1-2,TRBV30,NA,NA,CAWGREDYGYTF,TGTGCCTGGGGCCGAGAGGACTATGGCTACACCTTC
TRBJ2-7,TRBV7-6,TRBD1,NA,CASSSNPGTGVEQYF,TGTGCCAGCAGCTCCAACCCCGGGACAGGGGTCGAGCAGTACTTC
TRBJ2-7,TRBV12-3/TRBV12-4,TRBD2,few,CASSEREESYEQYF,TGTGCCAGCAGCGAGCGGGAGGAATCCTACGAGCAGTACTTC
TRBJ2-6,TRBV12-3/TRBV12-4,NA,NA,CASSGIDGSGANVLTF,TGTGCCAGCAGTGGGATAGACGGCTCTGGGGCCAACGTCCTGACTTTC
TRBJ2-1,TRBV3-1,TRBD2,NA,CTSSQALGAGGPNEQFF,TGTACCAGCAGCCAAGCCCTCGGAGCGGGAGGGCCTAATGAGCAGTTCTTC
TRBJ2-1,TRBV25-1,TRBD2,few,CASSESSSGGHNEQFF,TGTGCCAGCAGTGAATCCTCTAGCGGGGGCCACAATGAGCAGTTCTTC
TRBJ2-1,TRBV5-5,NA,NA,CASSPSGTSRNEQFF,TGTGCCAGCAGCCCTTCAGGGACGTCCCGCAATGAGCAGTTCTTC
TRBJ1-1,TRBV29-1,TRBD1,NA,CSVVGTGKVAEAFF,TGCAGCGTTGTGGGGACAGGGAAAGTCGCTGAAGCTTTCTTT
TRBJ2-5,TRBV27,TRBD2,NA,CASSPRTSGYQETQYF,TGTGCCAGCAGTCCAAGGACTAGCGGGTACCAAGAGACCCAGTACTTC
TRBJ1-5,TRBV7-9,NA,once,CASSTSPGINQPQHF,TGTGCCAGCAGCACAAGCCCGGGGATCAATCAGCCCCAGCATTTT
TRBJ1-5,TRBV12-3/TRBV12-4,NA,once,CASSLGQAGQQPQHF,TGTGCCAGCAGTTTAGGACAGGCTGGGCAACAGCCCCAGCATTTT
TRBJ2-5,TRBV5-1,TRBD2,NA,CASSLPRAGVQETQYF,TGCGCCAGCAGCCTCCCTAGAGCGGGGGTTCAAGAGACCCAGTACTTC
TRBJ1-1,TRBV20-1,NA,NA,CSADELGRNTEAFF,TGCAGTGCCGATGAATTGGGACGGAACACTGAAGCTTTCTTT
TRBJ2-5,TRBV5-1,NA,many,CASSLSNQETQYF,TGCGCCAGCAGCTTGTCTAACCAAGAGACCCAGTACTTC
TRBJ1-5,TRBV4-2,NA,few,CASSQDLQSGQPQHF,TGTGCCAGCAGCCAAGATTTACAGTCGGGTCAGCCCCAGCATTTT
TRBJ2-7,TRBV30,NA,NA,CAWSFTGSYEQYF,TGTGCCTGGAGCTTTACAGGGTCCTACGAGCAGTACTTC
TRBJ2-3,TRBV7-8,NA,NA,CASSLGAATSTDTQYF,TGTGCCAGCAGCTTAGGGGCAGCTACTAGCACAGATACGCAGTATTTT
TRBJ2-1,TRBV7-3,NA,NA,CASSLGQGPFLSEQFF,TGTGCCAGCAGCTTAGGGCAGGGGCCCTTTTTGAGTGAGCAGTTCTTC
TRBJ2-1,TRBV12-3/TRBV12-4,NA,NA,CASSLAPGEGNEQFF,TGTGCCAGCAGTTTAGCGCCAGGGGAGGGCAATGAGCAGTTCTTC
TRBJ2-3,TRBV28,NA,NA,CASSLPRDTDTQYF,TGTGCCAGCAGTTTACCCAGGGATACAGATACGCAGTATTTT
TRBJ2-3,TRBV7-9,TRBD2,NA,CASSLPSGGPGTGTQYF,TGTGCCAGCAGCTTGCCTAGCGGGGGGCCTGGCACAGGTACGCAGTATTTT
TRBJ2-7,TRBV2,TRBD1,many,CASLSGTGDEQYF,TGTGCCAGCTTATCCGGGACAGGGGACGAGCAGTACTTC
TRBJ2-7,TRBV20-1,NA,many,CSARAALYEQYF,TGCAGTGCTAGAGCAGCCCTCTACGAGCAGTACTTC
TRBJ1-1,TRBV7-9,NA,few,CASSLGAEMNTEAFF,TGTGCCAGCAGCTTAGGTGCAGAGATGAACACTGAAGCTTTCTTT
TRBJ2-1,TRBV15,NA,few,CATRGGPRSGYNEQFF,TGTGCCACCAGAGGCGGGCCGCGCTCTGGATACAATGAGCAGTTCTTC
TRBJ2-1,TRBV5-1,NA,NA,CASRSTGTYNEQFF,TGCGCCAGCAGGTCTACCGGGACCTACAATGAGCAGTTCTTC
TRBJ2-1,TRBV16,TRBD1,few,CASSQFGTGKNEQFF,TGTGCCAGCAGCCAATTTGGGACAGGGAAAAATGAGCAGTTCTTC
TRBJ2-1,TRBV27,TRBD2,few,CASSLEAGRSSYNEQFF,TGTGCCAGCAGTTTAGAAGCGGGGAGGAGCTCCTACAATGAGCAGTTCTTC
TRBJ2-1,TRBV5-1,NA,NA,CASSLDGVGLSQDEQFF,TGCGCCAGCAGCTTGGACGGAGTAGGGCTAAGTCAGGATGAGCAGTTCTTC
TRBJ2-7,TRBV5-1,NA,once,CASSLTDPQTTYEQYF,TGCGCCAGCAGCTTAACAGACCCACAGACGACCTACGAGCAGTACTTC
TRBJ2-7,TRBV28,TRBD1,few,CASSLVRGPNEQYF,TGTGCCAGCAGTTTAGTTAGGGGGCCGAACGAGCAGTACTTC
TRBJ2-5,TRBV15,TRBD1,NA,CATSSKRGPSRETQYF,TGTGCCACCAGCAGTAAGAGGGGGCCCTCTAGGGAGACCCAGTACTTC
TRBJ2-1,TRBV28,NA,NA,CASRGEPRIYNEQFF,TGTGCCAGCAGAGGGGAGCCCCGTATCTACAATGAGCAGTTCTTC
TRBJ1-1,TRBV5-1,NA,NA,CASGQGKGTEAFF,TGCGCCAGCGGACAAGGGAAAGGCACTGAAGCTTTCTTT
TRBJ2-5,TRBV20-1,TRBD2,NA,CSASNSGGAGETQYF,TGCAGTGCTAGTAATAGCGGGGGGGCGGGCGAGACCCAGTACTTC
TRBJ1-4,TRBV20-1,NA,NA,CSAKSPLNEKLFF,TGCAGTGCTAAATCTCCACTCAATGAAAAACTGTTTTTT
TRBJ1-1,TRBV2,TRBD1,few,CASKVGGGTNTEAFF,TGTGCCAGCAAGGTTGGAGGGGGCACTAACACTGAAGCTTTCTTT
TRBJ2-5,TRBV7-7,NA,NA,CASSRKGATQETQYF,TGTGCTAGCAGCCGGAAGGGAGCGACACAAGAGACCCAGTACTTC